The 5 T cell receptor beta chains below were found in one sample sequenced in a study of blood T cell repertoires in COVID-19. Profiling relied on immunoSEQ multiplex PCR, and the TCRdb table lists in-frame clones only, not all of them. The table includes tens of thousands of clones, 80% to 85% detected once. The specimen was peripheral blood. Receptors originate from a human donor in a cohort sampled during active COVID-19.

This clone has ten or more counts. Here the CDR3 DNA reads TGTGCCAGCAGTCTAGAACTAGCGGGGAACAATGAGCAGTTCTTC. Translation gives CASSLELAGNNEQFF. This chain uses TRBV28 with TRBJ2-1, with 10 bases fitting TRBD2. The CDR3 has 15 amino acids. Germline CDR1 is MDHEN and CDR2 is SYDVKM. The V and J ends lost 5 bases and 5 bases, in that order; junction bases with no gene match: 6.

Notes on this clone: Distinct nucleotide sequences in the sample also encode this CDR3. The chain uses TRBV28 and TRBJ2-7; unclear D gene. CDR3 length: 11 residues. Trimming removed 4 bases at V and 4 bases at J, with 5 bases between. Germline CDR1 is MDHEN and CDR2 is SYDVKM. CDR3 region: CASSSLYEQYF. The CDR3 DNA follows: TGTGCCAGCAGTTCCCTGTACGAGCAGTACTTC.

The rearrangement links TRBV5-8 to TRBJ2-5; 8 nucleotides line up with TRBD1. The CDR3 has 16 residues. Germline V gene lookup returns CDR1 SGHTS and CDR2 YDEGEE. V gave up 4 bases and J gave up 1 base; unmatched junction bases: 9. DNA of the CDR3: TGTGCCAGCAGCCAGGACAGGGTATGGACCCAAGAGACCCAGTACTTC. Protein product: CASSQDRVWTQETQYF. Drawing the rest from reference TRBV5-8 and TRBJ2-5, the complete variable domain is EAGVTQSPTHLIKTRGQQATLRCSPISGHTSVYWYQQALGLGLQFLLWYDEGEERNRGNFPPRFSGRQFPNYSSELNVNALELEDSALYLCASSQDRVWTQETQYFGPGTRLLVL.

The chain is built from TRBV9 and TRBJ1-2, with a weak D call TRBD1 (6 bases). V shed 4 bases and J shed 2 bases, with 9 bases lying between them. CDR1 is SGDLS and CDR2 is YYNGEE in the germline V gene. This CDR3 spans 13 amino acids. The DNA for the CDR3 is TGTGCCAGCAGCCGCCAGGGGAACTATGGCTACACCTTC. It encodes CASSRQGNYGYTF.

Judged by abundance, this clone is medium-sized (0.01 to 0.1%). The rearrangement links TRBV4-3 to TRBJ2-2, with TRBD2 matching 12 bases. This CDR3 has 17 amino acids. Germline CDR1 LGHNA, CDR2 YSLEER. Unmatched junction bases numbered 5, after V lost 0 bases and J lost 6 bases. The CDR3 loop is CASSQDRTSGKAGELFF. CDR3 sequence (DNA): TGCGCCAGCAGCCAAGATCGGACTAGCGGGAAGGCCGGGGAGCTGTTTTTT.